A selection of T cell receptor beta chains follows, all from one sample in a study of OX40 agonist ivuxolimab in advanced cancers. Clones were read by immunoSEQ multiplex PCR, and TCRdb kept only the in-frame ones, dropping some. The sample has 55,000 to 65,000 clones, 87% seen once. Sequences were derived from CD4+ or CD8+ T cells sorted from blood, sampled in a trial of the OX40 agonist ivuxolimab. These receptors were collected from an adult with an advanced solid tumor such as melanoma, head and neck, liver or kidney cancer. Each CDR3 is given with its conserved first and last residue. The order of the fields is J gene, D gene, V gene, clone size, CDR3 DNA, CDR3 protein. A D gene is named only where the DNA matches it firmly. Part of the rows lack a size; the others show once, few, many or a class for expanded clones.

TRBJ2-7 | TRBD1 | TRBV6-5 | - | TGTGCCAGCAGTTCAAACCGGGGACAGGGGGCAGTAGGGCAGTACTTC | CASSSNRGQGAVGQYF
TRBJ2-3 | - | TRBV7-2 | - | TGTGCCAGCAGCTTGGGGGGGGCAGTACGGGATACGCAGTATTTT | CASSLGGAVRDTQYF
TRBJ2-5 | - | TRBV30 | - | TGTGCCTGGAGGGGCAGAGAAGAGACCCAGTACTTC | CAWRGREETQYF
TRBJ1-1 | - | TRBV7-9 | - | TGTGCCAGCAGCTCAACCCCACAGACAAACACTGAAGCTTTCTTT | CASSSTPQTNTEAFF
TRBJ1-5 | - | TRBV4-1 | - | TGCGCCAGCAGCCAAGATGGAGGGTATAGCAATCAGCCCCAGCATTTT | CASSQDGGYSNQPQHF
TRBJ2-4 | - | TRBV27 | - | TGTGCCAGCAGTTTAGGGACGGTCTTAGCCAAAAACATTCAGTACTTC | CASSLGTVLAKNIQYF
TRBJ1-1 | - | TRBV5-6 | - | TGTGCCAGCAGCCGTACCGGGACCATCACTGAAGCTTTCTTT | CASSRTGTITEAFF
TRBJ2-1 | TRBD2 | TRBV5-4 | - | TGTGCCAGCAGCTTGCCGTGGGGGGGGGACAATGAGCAGTTCTTC | CASSLPWGGDNEQFF
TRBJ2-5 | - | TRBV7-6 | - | TGTGCCAGCAGCCCAAGGGCAGGGGTCAGGGAGACCCAGTACTTC | CASSPRAGVRETQYF
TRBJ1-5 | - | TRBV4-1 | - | TGCGCCAGCAGCCAAGTTTTACTTCAGCCCCAGCATTTT | CASSQVLLQPQHF
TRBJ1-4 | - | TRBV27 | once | TGTGCCAGCAGTCGACAGAGGGGGGAAAAACTGTTTTTT | CASSRQRGEKLFF
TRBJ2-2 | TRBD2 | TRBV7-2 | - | TGTGCCAGCAGTCGACTAGCGGGGGGGATACGAACCACCGGGGAGCTGTTTTTT | CASSRLAGGIRTTGELFF
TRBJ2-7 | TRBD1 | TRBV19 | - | TGTGCCAGTGGCCGAGGGGGACAGGGGGTCTACGAGCAGTACTTC | CASGRGGQGVYEQYF
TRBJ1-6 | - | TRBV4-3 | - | TGCGCCAGCAGCCAAGAAACCCGCCGTAGGGGAGGAAATTCACCCCTCCACTTT | CASSQETRRRGGNSPLHF
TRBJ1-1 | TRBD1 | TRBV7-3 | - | TGTGCCAGCAGCCCCATGGGGGGGACAGGGGGCACTGAAGCTTTCTTT | CASSPMGGTGGTEAFF
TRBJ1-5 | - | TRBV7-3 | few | TGTGCCAGGGAGGGGCAGCATTTT | CAREGQHF
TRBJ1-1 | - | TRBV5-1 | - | TGCGCCAGCAGCTTGTATGGGGGGCTTGAAGCTTTCTTT | CASSLYGGLEAFF
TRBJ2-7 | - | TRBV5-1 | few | TGCGCCACCCGGGAAGGGTCGATTAACGAGCAGTACTTC | CATREGSINEQYF
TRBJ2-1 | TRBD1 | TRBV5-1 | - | TGCGCCAGCAGCTTGTCTGGCAGGGGGCAGGGAGATGAGCAGTTCTTC | CASSLSGRGQGDEQFF
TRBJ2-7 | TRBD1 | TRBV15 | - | TGTGCCACCAGCGGTCAGACAGGGGGCTACGAGCAGTACTTC | CATSGQTGGYEQYF
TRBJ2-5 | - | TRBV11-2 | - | TGTGCCAGCAGCTTAGATCGGGATAAAGAGACCCAGTACTTC | CASSLDRDKETQYF
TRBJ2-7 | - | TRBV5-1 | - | TGCGCCAGCAGCTTAGGTAGTTGGTCCTACGAGCAGTACTTC | CASSLGSWSYEQYF
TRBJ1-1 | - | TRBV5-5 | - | TGTGCCAGCAGCTTGGACTCTAACACTGAAGCTTTCTTT | CASSLDSNTEAFF
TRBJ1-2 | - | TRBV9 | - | TGTGCCAGCAGCACTAGCCCCGGGACCCGGAGGAACTATGGCTACACCTTC | CASSTSPGTRRNYGYTF
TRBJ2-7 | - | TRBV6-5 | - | TGTGCCAGCAGTGACCGGGGAAGATCCTACGAGCAGTACTTC | CASSDRGRSYEQYF
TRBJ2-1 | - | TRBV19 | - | TGTGCCAGTAGTACCGCAGGGCTCGGCTACAATGAGCAGTTCTTC | CASSTAGLGYNEQFF
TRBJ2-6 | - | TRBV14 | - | TGTGCCAGCAGCCAAGAACTACCCGGAAGGGGTGGGGCCAACGTCCTGACTTTC | CASSQELPGRGGANVLTF
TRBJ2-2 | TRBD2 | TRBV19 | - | TGTGCCTCCCGGGGGGGACATAACACCGGGGAGCTGTTTTTT | CASRGGHNTGELFF
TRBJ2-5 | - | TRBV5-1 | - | TGCGCCAGCAGTCCCCCACAGGGTCGAGAGACCCAGTACTTC | CASSPPQGRETQYF
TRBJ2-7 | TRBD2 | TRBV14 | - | TGTGCCAGCAGCCCCCAGGGCCTAGCGGGGAAACGGTACGAGCAGTACTTC | CASSPQGLAGKRYEQYF
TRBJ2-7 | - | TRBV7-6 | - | TGTGCCAGCAGCCAAGGACAGCTCTCCTACGAGCAGTACTTC | CASSQGQLSYEQYF
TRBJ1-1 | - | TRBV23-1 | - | TGCGCCAGCAGTCAATCGGCAGGGATGAACACTGAAGCTTTCTTT | CASSQSAGMNTEAFF
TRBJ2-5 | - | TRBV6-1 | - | TGTGCCAGCAGTGAACGAAGGGGACGCGCTTCATCGGAGAGAGAGACCCAGTACTTC | CASSERRGRASSERETQYF
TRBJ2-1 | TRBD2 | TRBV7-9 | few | TGTGCCAGCAGCTTATCCTCCCGGGGGGGCTCCTACAATGAGCAGTTCTTC | CASSLSSRGGSYNEQFF
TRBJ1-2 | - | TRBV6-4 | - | TGTGCCAGCAGTGTAACACCTACTAACTATGGCTACACCTTC | CASSVTPTNYGYTF
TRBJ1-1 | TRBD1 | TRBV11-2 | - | TGTGCCAGCAGCACACCCCGGACAGGGAACACTGAAGCTTTCTTT | CASSTPRTGNTEAFF
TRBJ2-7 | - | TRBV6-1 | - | TGTGCCAGCAGGTCAAGCGGAGGGGGCTCCTACGAGCAGTACTTC | CASRSSGGGSYEQYF
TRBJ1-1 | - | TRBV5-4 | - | TGTGCCAGCAGCTTGAACGGGGGCACTGAAGCTTTCTTT | CASSLNGGTEAFF
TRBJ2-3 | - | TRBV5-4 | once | TGTGCCAGCAGCTTAGTCCCCACAGATACGCAGTATTTT | CASSLVPTDTQYF
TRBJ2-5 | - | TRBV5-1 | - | TGCGCCAGCAGCCCCGCTCTTGGGACCCAAGAGACCCAGTACTTC | CASSPALGTQETQYF
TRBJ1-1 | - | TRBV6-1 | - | TGTGCCAGCATTAAAAAGGGGGAAGGGAACACTGAAGCTTTCTTT | CASIKKGEGNTEAFF
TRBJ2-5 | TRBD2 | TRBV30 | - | TGTGCCTGGAGGCAGCGGGGGGACCAGTACTTC | CAWRQRGDQYF
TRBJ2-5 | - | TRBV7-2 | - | TGTGCCAGCAGCCCAGCGACTAGGAGGGAGACCCAGTACTTC | CASSPATRRETQYF
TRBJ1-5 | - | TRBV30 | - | TGTGCCTGGAGTTTTGGACAGAACAATCAGCCCCAGCATTTT | CAWSFGQNNQPQHF
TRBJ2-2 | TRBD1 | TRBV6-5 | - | TGTGCCAGCAGCCGACAGGGGTACACCGGGGAGCTGTTTTTT | CASSRQGYTGELFF
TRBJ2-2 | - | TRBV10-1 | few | TGCGCCAGCAGTGAGGGACCGAGGGGCACCGGGGAGCTGTTTTTT | CASSEGPRGTGELFF
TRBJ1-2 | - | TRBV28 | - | TGTGCCAGCAAGGTTAGCAGGGGCTATGGCTACACCTTC | CASKVSRGYGYTF
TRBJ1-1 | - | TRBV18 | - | TGTGCCAGCTCACCGCAGGTGTTAGAGAACACTGAAGCTTTCTTT | CASSPQVLENTEAFF
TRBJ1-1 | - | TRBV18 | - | TGTGCCAGCTCCCCTAATACGGGCACTGAAGCTTTCTTT | CASSPNTGTEAFF
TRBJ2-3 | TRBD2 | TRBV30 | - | TGTGCCTGGAGTCGGGGGGAACCAGATACGCAGTATTTT | CAWSRGEPDTQYF
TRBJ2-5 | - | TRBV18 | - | TGTGCCAGCTCACCAGGGGTCCAAGAGACCCAGTACTTC | CASSPGVQETQYF
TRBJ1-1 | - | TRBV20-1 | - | TGCAGTGCTGAAGGAGACACTGAAGCTTTCTTT | CSAEGDTEAFF
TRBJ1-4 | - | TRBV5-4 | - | TGTGCCAGCAGCCCGGTCTCTCCCTCCGAAAAACTGTTTTTT | CASSPVSPSEKLFF
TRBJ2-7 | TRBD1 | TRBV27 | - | TGTGCCAGCAGTTTCGGGACAGGGTTTCTCGGAATTCCCTACGAGCAGTACTTC | CASSFGTGFLGIPYEQYF